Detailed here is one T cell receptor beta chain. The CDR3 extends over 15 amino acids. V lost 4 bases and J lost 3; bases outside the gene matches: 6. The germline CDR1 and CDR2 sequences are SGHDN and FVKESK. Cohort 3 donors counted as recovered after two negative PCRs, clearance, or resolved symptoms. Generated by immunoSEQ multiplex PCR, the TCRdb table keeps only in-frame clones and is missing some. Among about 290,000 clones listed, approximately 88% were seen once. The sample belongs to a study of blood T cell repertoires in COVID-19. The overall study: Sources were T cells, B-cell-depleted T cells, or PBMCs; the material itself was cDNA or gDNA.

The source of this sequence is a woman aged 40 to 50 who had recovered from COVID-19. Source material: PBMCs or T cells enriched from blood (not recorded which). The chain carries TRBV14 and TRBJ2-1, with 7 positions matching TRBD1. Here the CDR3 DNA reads TGTGCCAGCAGCCGTAGAGGGGGCAACTACAATGAGCAGTTCTTC. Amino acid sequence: CASSRRGGNYNEQFF.